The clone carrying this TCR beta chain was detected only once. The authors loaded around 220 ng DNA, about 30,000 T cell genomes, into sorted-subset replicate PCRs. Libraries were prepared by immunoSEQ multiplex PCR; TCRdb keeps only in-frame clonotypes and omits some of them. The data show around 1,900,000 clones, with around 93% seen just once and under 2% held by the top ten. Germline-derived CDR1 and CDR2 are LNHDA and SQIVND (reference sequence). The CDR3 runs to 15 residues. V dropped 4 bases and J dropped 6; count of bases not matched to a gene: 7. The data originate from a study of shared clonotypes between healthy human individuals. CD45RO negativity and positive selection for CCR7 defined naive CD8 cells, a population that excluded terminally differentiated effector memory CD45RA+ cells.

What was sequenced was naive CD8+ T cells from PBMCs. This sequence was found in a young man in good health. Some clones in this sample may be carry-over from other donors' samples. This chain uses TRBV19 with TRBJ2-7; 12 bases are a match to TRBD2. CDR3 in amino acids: CASSTRTSGIIEQYF. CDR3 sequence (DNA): TGTGCCAGTAGTACCCGGACTAGCGGGATTATCGAGCAGTACTTC.